This TCR beta chain comes out of a study of technical replicates of blood from several donors. TCRdb's table, derived via immunoSEQ multiplex PCR, lists solely in-frame clones and lacks some. Among about 73,000 clones, more than 85% were seen once, and the ten largest hold approximately 5%. This clone has only one observation. The CDR3 consists of 13 residues. Germline V CDR1 and CDR2: KGHSH, LQKENI. The V and J ends lost 5 bases and 6 bases respectively, with 11 bases between them. Specimen: PBMCs. This chain connects TRBV18 to TRBJ1-5; D is uncertain. The TCR sequence derives from a human donor in good health. Some clones in this sample may be carry-over from other donors' samples. CDR3 bases: TGTGCCAGCTCAAGGTTGTCGGGTCAGCCCCAGCATTTT. The encoded protein is CASSRLSGQPQHF.